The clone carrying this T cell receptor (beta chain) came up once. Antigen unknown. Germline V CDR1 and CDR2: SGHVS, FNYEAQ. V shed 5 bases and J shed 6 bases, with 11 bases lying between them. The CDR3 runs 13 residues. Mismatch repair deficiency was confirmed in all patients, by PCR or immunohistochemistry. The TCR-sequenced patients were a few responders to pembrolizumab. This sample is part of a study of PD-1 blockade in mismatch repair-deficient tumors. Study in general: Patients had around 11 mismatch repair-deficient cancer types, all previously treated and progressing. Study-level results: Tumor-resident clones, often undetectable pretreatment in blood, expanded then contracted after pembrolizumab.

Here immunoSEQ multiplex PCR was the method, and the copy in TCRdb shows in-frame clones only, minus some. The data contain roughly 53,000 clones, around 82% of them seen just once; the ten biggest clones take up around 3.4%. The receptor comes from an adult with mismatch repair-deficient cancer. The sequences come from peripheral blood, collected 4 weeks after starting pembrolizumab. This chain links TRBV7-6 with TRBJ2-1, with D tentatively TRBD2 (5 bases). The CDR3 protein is CASSPLGVNEQFF. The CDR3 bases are TGTGCCAGCAGCCCACTAGGAGTCAATGAGCAGTTCTTC.